This T cell receptor beta chain is from a study of beta chain features in type 1 diabetes. In this sample, this clone turned up a few times. Its antigen remains unidentified. Points from the study as a whole: The study found moderately but significantly shorter TCRB CDR3s in all four CD4+ subsets of Type 1 diabetes patients.

The investigators reverse transcribed all of the isolated RNA, so they sequenced expressed TCRB transcripts. The method was immunoSEQ multiplex PCR; TCRdb's version includes in-frame clones alone and lacks a portion of them. The table includes about 650,000 clones, around an eighth detected once. The germline V gene encodes CDR1 ENHRY and CDR2 SYGVKD. The CDR3 extends over 13 amino acids. The germline V and J ends were trimmed by 4 bases and 2 bases, with 8 bases remaining between them. The source of this sequence is a man aged 30-40 years with type 1 diabetes. Sequencing used naive CD4+ T cells from blood. The J gene is TRBJ2-5, the V gene TRBV10-3; D might be TRBD1 (5 bases). This CDR3 is CAISGQLQETQYF. Written as DNA, the CDR3 is TGTGCCATCAGTGGACAGCTTCAAGAGACCCAGTACTTC.